This T cell receptor beta chain stems from a study of siplizumab effects on memory and regulatory T cells. Libraries were prepared by immunoSEQ multiplex PCR; TCRdb keeps only in-frame clonotypes and omits some of them. Of tens of thousands of clones listed, around 96% were seen once; the top ten hold approximately 0.1%. The study took a few donor pairs, and their unstimulated naive, memory, effector memory and TEMRA subsets were sequenced. The V gene lost 0 bases and the J gene lost 5 bases, with 4 bases spanning the gap. Germline V gene lookup returns CDR1 SGHNT and CDR2 YYREEE (reference sequence). The CDR3 totals 12 residues.

The chain carries TRBV5-4 and TRBJ2-3; no firm D call. This clonotype originated in a human donor in good health. Sequenced material: naive CD8+ T cells sorted from blood. The chain's CDR3 is CASSLAGDTQYF. In DNA form, the CDR3 reads TGTGCCAGCAGCTTGGCGGGAGATACGCAGTATTTT.